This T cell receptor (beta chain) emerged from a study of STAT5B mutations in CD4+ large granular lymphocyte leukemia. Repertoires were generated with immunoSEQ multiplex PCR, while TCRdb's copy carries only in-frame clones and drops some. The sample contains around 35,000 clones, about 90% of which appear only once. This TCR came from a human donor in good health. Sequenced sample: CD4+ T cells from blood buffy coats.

CDR3 nucleotides: TGTGCCAGCAGTGAAACTAGCGGGAAAGATACGCAGTATTTT. This encodes CASSETSGKDTQYF. The rearrangement joins TRBV6-1 to TRBJ2-3; TRBD2 aligns across 10 bases. The V gene's germline CDR1 is MNHNS and CDR2 SASEGT. V gave up 2 bases and J gave up 5 bases; unmatched junction bases: 1. This CDR3 has 14 amino acids.